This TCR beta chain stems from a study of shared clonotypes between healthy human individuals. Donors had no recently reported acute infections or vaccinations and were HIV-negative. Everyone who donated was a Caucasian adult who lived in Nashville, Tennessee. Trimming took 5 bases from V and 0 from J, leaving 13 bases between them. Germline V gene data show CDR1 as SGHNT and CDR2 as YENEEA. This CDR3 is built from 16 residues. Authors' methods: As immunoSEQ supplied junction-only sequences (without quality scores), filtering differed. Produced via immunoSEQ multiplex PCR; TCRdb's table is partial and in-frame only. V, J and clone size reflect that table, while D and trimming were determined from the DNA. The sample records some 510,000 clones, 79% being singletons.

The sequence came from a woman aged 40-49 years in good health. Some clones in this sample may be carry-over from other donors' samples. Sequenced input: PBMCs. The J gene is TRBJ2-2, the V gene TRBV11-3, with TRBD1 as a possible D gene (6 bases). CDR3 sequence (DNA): TGTGCCAGCAGCCCAGGGACATATTCGAACACCGGGGAGCTGTTTTTT. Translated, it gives CASSPGTYSNTGELFF.